This TCR beta chain was captured in a study of cytomegalovirus exposure and HLA in healthy donors. There are a few counts of this clone. As yet, its antigen is unknown. The study, taken as a whole, reports: Later analysis demonstrated an association between a missense DCLRE1C variant and TCR beta V- and J-gene trimming. Common viral pathogens were later found to be apparently linked to several of the most significant clusters. Cytomegalovirus association was listed for about 150 TCR beta chains.

The CDR3 is made up of 15 amino acids. Germline CDR1 is SGDLS and CDR2 is YYNGEE. Trimming removed 2 bases from V and 4 bases from J; junction bases left unmatched: 4. Primers for the PCR totalled 60 Vbeta and 13 Jbeta. Profiled with immunoSEQ multiplex PCR; TCRdb holds only in-frame clones, not every one. The table records some 160,000 clones, more than 75% of them present only once. The sample consisted of PBMCs. The TCR was taken from a male donor in good health and CMV-seronegative. The chain recombines TRBV9 with TRBJ1-1, with TRBD1 matching over 11 bases. CDR3 loop: CASSVGGTGGTEAFF. In nucleotides, the CDR3 is TGTGCCAGCAGCGTTGGGGGGACAGGGGGCACTGAAGCTTTCTTT.